This T cell receptor beta chain was sequenced during a study of cytomegalovirus exposure and HLA in healthy donors. CDR3 length: 15 residues. Germline-derived CDR1 and CDR2 are MNHEY and SMNVEV (reference sequence). Unmatched junction bases numbered 12, after V lost 6 bases and J lost 5 bases. 60 Vbeta and 13 Jbeta primers were used in PCR. The repertoire was sequenced with immunoSEQ multiplex PCR; TCRdb's copy has only in-frame clones and lacks some. The data hold some 120,000 clones, with around 80% observed a single time. The chain couples TRBV27 to TRBJ1-2; 7 bases are shared with TRBD1. The clonotype comes from a female donor in good health and CMV-seronegative. Sequenced sample: PBMCs. In nucleotides, the CDR3 is TGTGCCAGCAGCCATAACCGGGACAGCCTATATGGCTACACCTTC. It yields the protein CASSHNRDSLYGYTF.